The entry below gives a single T cell receptor beta chain sequence along with its context. This clone was seen a single time. Its antigen is unknown. No per-base quality is available; no much larger clone lies one base away. TCRbeta CDR3 regions were amplified from genomic DNA by means of the immunoSEQ Assay, a bias-controlled multiplex PCR. The paper's processing steps were these. Nucleated cell counts per sample were estimated from amplification of reference gene primers within the assay. Sequence reads were collapsed and filtered to measure the absolute abundance of every unique TCRbeta CDR3 rearrangement. For each sample, productive Simpson clonality was calculated by taking the square root of Simpson's diversity index across productive rearrangements. Imported from immuneACCESS, the table was reduced by TCRdb to in-frame sequences with V and J called. These copies leave out some clones; in studies compared against another copy, an unresolved V gene accounts for under half, and the cause of the remainder is not known. V, J and clone size are taken as reported in that table, and D and trimming were inferred from the DNA itself. A total of around 290,000 clones appear in this sample, around 90% of them only once. 2% to 2.5% of the sample is in the top ten clones.

CDR1 and CDR2 are read off the germline V gene as MNHEY and SVGAGI. Counted from cysteine to phenylalanine, this CDR3 has 14 amino acids. Solely the CDR3 DNA is kept, with 42 bases framed from the first base. The germline ends are 10 bases apart after V is trimmed by 0 bases and J by 7 bases. Enrolling through a virtual design, the prospective study's participants ranged in age from roughly 18 to 95 years and lived across 24 United States geographic areas. Cohort assignment in the prospective study relied on participant-reported clinical history from a screening survey and a study questionnaire. Mobile phlebotomists in the prospective study collected whole blood, serum and a nasopharyngeal or oropharyngeal swab from every participant. Over an approximately two-month period, participants in the prospective study had the option of providing additional blood draws and questionnaires. Blood samples from the prospective study were shipped frozen or at room temperature prior to DNA extraction.

This record comes from a study of blood T cell repertoires in COVID-19 (dated by TCRdb to about 2020). As for the study more broadly: Recovered participants in ImmuneRACE Cohort 3 were defined by two consecutive negative NP/OP PCR tests, clearance by a healthcare professional, or resolution of symptoms. Deeply sampled blood TCRbeta repertoires from subjects exposed to, actively infected with, or recovered from COVID-19 were included in the dataset. Samples were obtained from the ongoing ImmuneRACE study (first 160 participants) and from about 1,300 subjects provided by 6 global collaborators. Samples covering the acute and convalescent phases of COVID-19 were provided by collaborators in the United States, Italy and Spain. The repertoires were made available in a free public database intended to serve as a resource for research on the immune response to SARS-CoV-2. Sample metadata almost always included a de-identified subject ID, COVID-19 status, age in years and sex. The material from the prospective study consisted of cDNA or gDNA derived from T cells, B-cell-depleted T cells, or PBMCs. Where HLA class I and class II types were available, the types were taken from metadata supplied by the sample provider, not from assay-based typing.

Results the study describes overall, beyond this receptor: The quantity of clinical and demographic metadata differed by source and by participant and was supplied without curation.

The sequence came from a woman in her sixties in a cohort exposed to, infected with or recovered from COVID-19 (not recorded which). Recombination joined TRBV6-5 with TRBJ2-1, and TRBD1 may be the D gene, going by 6 matching bases. The sequencing sample was made of PBMCs or T cells enriched from blood (not recorded which). The CDR3: CASSYSGQTNEQFF. The DNA sequence reads TGTGCCAGCAGTTACTCCGGACAGACAAATGAGCAGTTCTTC.